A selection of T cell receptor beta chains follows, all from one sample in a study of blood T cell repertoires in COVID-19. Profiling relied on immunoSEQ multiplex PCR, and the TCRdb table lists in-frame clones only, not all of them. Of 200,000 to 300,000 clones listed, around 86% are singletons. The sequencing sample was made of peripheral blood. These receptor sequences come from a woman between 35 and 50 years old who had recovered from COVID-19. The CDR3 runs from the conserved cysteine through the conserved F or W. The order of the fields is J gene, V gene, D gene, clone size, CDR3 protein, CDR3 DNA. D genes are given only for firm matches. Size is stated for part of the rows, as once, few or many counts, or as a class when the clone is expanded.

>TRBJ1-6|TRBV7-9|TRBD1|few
CASSEGDSNSPLHF
TGTGCCAGCAGCGAAGGGGACAGCAATTCACCCCTCCACTTT
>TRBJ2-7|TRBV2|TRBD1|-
CASRITGAYEQYF
TGTGCCAGCAGAATTACAGGGGCCTACGAGCAGTACTTC
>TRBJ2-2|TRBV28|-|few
CASSLSDRITGELFF
TGTGCCAGCAGTTTGAGCGACAGGATCACCGGGGAGCTGTTTTTT
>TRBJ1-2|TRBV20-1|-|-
CSASQAGGDGYTF
TGCAGTGCTAGTCAGGCGGGTGGAGATGGCTACACCTTC
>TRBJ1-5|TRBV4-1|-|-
CASSQNLAGINQPQHF
TGCGCCAGCAGCCAAAACCTAGCAGGTATCAATCAGCCCCAGCATTTT
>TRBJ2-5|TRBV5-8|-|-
CASRPGRGQETQYF
TGTGCCAGCAGGCCGGGCCGGGGGCAAGAGACCCAGTACTTC
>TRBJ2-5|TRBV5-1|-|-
CASSLGSTVQETQYF
TGCGCCAGCAGCTTGGGATCTACAGTCCAAGAGACCCAGTACTTC
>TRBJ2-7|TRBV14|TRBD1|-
CASSLYPGQGTFYEQYF
TGTGCCAGCAGCCTTTATCCGGGACAGGGAACCTTCTACGAGCAGTACTTC
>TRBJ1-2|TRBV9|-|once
CASSVGWGPYGYTF
TGTGCCAGCAGCGTAGGATGGGGGCCCTATGGCTACACCTTC
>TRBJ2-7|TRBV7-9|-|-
CASSSQQGSYEQYF
TGTGCCAGCAGCTCTCAACAGGGATCCTACGAGCAGTACTTC
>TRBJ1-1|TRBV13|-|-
CASILLRGEAFF
TGTGCCAGCATTCTACTTCGGGGGGAAGCTTTCTTT
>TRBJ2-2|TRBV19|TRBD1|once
CASSTTNRGRATGELFF
TGTGCCAGTAGTACCACTAACAGGGGGCGAGCCACCGGGGAGCTGTTTTTT
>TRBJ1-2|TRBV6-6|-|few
CASSYGAGANYGYTF
TGTGCCAGCAGTTACGGAGCAGGGGCTAACTATGGCTACACCTTC
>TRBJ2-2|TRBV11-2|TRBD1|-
CASSAFRDRVTGELFF
TGTGCCAGCAGCGCTTTCCGGGACAGGGTTACCGGGGAGCTGTTTTTT
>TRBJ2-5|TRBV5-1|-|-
CASSLAGSQETQYF
TGCGCCAGCAGCTTGGCAGGGTCCCAAGAGACCCAGTACTTC
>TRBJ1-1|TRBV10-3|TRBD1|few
CATRTGEGTEAFF
TGTGCCACCCGGACAGGAGAAGGCACTGAAGCTTTCTTT
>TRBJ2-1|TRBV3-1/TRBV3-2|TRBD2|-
CASSRGGGTSYNEQFF
TGTGCCAGCAGCCGGGGCGGGGGTACCTCCTACAATGAGCAGTTCTTC
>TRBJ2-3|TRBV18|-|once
CASSPDQGYSTDTQYF
TGTGCCAGCTCACCGGATCAGGGGTACTCGACAGATACGCAGTATTTT
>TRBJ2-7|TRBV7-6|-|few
CASSLARGEQYF
TGTGCCAGCAGCTTAGCGCGAGGCGAGCAGTACTTC
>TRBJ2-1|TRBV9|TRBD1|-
CASSPTGSSYNEQFF
TGTGCCAGCAGCCCGACAGGGAGCTCCTACAATGAGCAGTTCTTC
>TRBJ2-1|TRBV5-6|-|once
CASLEEGGVNYNEQFF
TGTGCCAGCCTAGAGGAGGGTGGCGTGAACTACAATGAGCAGTTCTTC
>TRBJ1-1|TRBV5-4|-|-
CASSLALANTEAFF
TGTGCCAGCAGCTTGGCCTTGGCGAACACTGAAGCTTTCTTT
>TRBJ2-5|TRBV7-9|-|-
CASSLWLRGETQYF
TGTGCCAGCAGCTTATGGCTAAGGGGAGAGACCCAGTACTTC
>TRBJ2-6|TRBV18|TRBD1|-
CASSPRTGAGANVLTF
TGTGCCAGCTCACCACGGACAGGGGCTGGGGCCAACGTCCTGACTTTC
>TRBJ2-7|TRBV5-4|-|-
CASSPGGGASYEQYF
TGTGCCAGCAGTCCCGGCGGGGGCGCATCCTACGAGCAGTACTTC
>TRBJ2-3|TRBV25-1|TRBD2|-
CASTQRASGGTDTQYF
TGTGCCAGCACTCAACGGGCCAGCGGGGGCACAGATACGCAGTATTTT
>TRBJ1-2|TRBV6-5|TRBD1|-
CASSWDRGNYGYTF
TGTGCCAGCAGTTGGGACAGGGGTAACTATGGCTACACCTTC
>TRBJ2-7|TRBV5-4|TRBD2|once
CASSLGKAGASYEQYF
TGTGCCAGCAGCTTGGGCAAGGCGGGAGCCTCCTACGAGCAGTACTTC
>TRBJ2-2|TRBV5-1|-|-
CASSSRPRGTNTGELFF
TGCGCCAGCAGCTCACGACCCCGGGGGACGAACACCGGGGAGCTGTTTTTT
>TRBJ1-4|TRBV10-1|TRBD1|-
CASPRDRDYEKLFF
TGCGCCAGCCCCCGGGACAGGGATTATGAAAAACTGTTTTTT
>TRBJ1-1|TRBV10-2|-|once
CASSGGGLAEAFF
TGCGCCAGCAGTGGAGGAGGGCTCGCTGAAGCTTTCTTT
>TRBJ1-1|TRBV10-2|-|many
CASGAPDIGRAPPNTEAFF
TGCGCCAGCGGGGCCCCAGACATAGGGCGCGCCCCTCCGAACACTGAAGCTTTCTTT
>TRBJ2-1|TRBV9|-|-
CASSPEGEPYNEQFF
TGTGCCAGCAGCCCTGAGGGAGAGCCTTACAATGAGCAGTTCTTC
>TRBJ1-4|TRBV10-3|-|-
CAISESQLTNEKLFF
TGTGCCATCAGTGAGTCTCAATTAACTAATGAAAAACTGTTTTTT
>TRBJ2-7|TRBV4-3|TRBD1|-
CASSRGTDSYEQYF
TGCGCCAGCAGCCGAGGGACAGACTCCTACGAGCAGTACTTC
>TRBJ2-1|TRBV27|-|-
CASSTLVGEGQFF
TGTGCCAGCAGCACCTTAGTAGGTGAGGGGCAGTTCTTC
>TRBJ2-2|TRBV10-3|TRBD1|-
CAIRGWDRANTGELFF
TGTGCCATCAGGGGTTGGGACAGGGCGAACACCGGGGAGCTGTTTTTT
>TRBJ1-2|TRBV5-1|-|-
CASSLAGLGLSGGYTF
TGCGCCAGCAGCTTGGCCGGGTTGGGTCTTTCGGGGGGCTACACCTTC
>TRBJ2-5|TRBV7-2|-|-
CASSLVLAYLGETQYF
TGTGCCAGCAGCTTAGTTCTAGCATATCTGGGGGAGACCCAGTACTTC
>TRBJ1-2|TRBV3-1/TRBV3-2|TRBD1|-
CASSQRTGGNNYGYTF
TGTGCCAGCAGCCAACGGACAGGGGGAAATAACTATGGCTACACCTTC
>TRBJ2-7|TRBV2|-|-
CASSPVEEQYF
TGTGCCAGCAGTCCCGTAGAGGAGCAGTACTTC